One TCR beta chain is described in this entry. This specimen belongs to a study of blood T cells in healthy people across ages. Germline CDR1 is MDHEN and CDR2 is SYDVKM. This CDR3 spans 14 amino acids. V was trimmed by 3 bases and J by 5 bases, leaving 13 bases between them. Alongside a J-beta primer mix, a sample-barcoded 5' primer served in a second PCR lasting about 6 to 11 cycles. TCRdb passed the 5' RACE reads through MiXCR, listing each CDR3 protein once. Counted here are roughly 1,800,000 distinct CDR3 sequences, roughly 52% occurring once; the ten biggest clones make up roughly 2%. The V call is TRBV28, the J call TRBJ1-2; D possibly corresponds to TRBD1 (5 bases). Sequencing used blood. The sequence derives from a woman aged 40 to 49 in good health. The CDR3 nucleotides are TGTGCCAGCAGTTTTCAGGGTAGGGAGTATGGCTACACCTTC. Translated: CASSFQGREYGYTF.